A selection of T cell receptor beta chains follows, all from one sample in a study of blood T cell repertoires in COVID-19. Sequencing was performed with immunoSEQ multiplex PCR; in TCRdb, only in-frame clones are kept and a portion is missing. The sample yields 50,000 to 75,000 clones, more than 70% seen once. The sample comprised peripheral blood. These receptors came from a woman aged 45-60 years with active or convalescent COVID-19. Each CDR3 is given with its conserved first and last residue. The order of the fields is V gene, D gene, clone size, CDR3 protein. A D gene is named only where the DNA matches it firmly. For some rows the clone size is stated as once, few or many, or as a class when expanded; others skip it.

>TRBV7-8|-|-
CASSREPYGNTEAFF
>TRBV5-1|TRBD2|-
CASSLEAGRALAEQFF
>TRBV15|-|-
CATSNGLIFSEQFF
>TRBV30|TRBD2|-
CAWSVDSGGRGTDTQYF
>TRBV3-1/TRBV3-2|-|-
CASSPRTVIETQYF
>TRBV2|-|-
CASSGVQGGETQYF
>TRBV27|TRBD1|-
CASSRDRANTGADTQYF
>TRBV7-9|TRBD2|-
CASSLAGGLGNEQFF
>TRBV6-5|TRBD1|-
CASGQGVMGEAFF
>TRBV6-5|-|-
CASSSLGTSNEQFF
>TRBV9|TRBD1|-
CASSAGQGNIQYF
>TRBV25-1|TRBD2|-
CASSEFRLAGSSYNEQFF
>TRBV6-5|TRBD1|-
CASSYEGGKGYNEQFF
>TRBV6-1|-|-
CASSEIGKNTEAFF
>TRBV25-1|TRBD2|-
CASIGLAGVHEQFF
>TRBV10-3|TRBD2|once
CAISLAGEQFF
>TRBV5-5|TRBD1|once
CASSPGQGGETQYF
>TRBV7-3|-|-
CASSLIGSRMVF
>TRBV2|TRBD2|-
CASMTAGGIQETQYF
>TRBV29-1|TRBD2|once
CSVALASPTGELFF
>TRBV6-5|-|few
CASTPLGSITEQFF
>TRBV5-1|-|-
CASSFVRERAWGDTQYF